The clone carrying this T cell receptor beta chain was detected once. Its antigen remains unidentified. Positively selected for CCR7, the CD45RO-negative cells used as naive CD8 cells excluded terminally differentiated effector memory CD45RA+ cells. This entry comes from a study of shared clonotypes between healthy human individuals. Profiled with immunoSEQ multiplex PCR; TCRdb holds only in-frame clones, not every one. The sample carries roughly 2 million clones, approximately 95% recorded once. J gave up 0 bases and V 3 bases, and 8 bases lay outside the gene matches. The CDR3 sequence is 16 residues long. CDR1 and CDR2 from the germline V gene are SGDLS and YYNGEE. Study outcomes and limitations: A generally larger estimated richness was seen in naive subsets than in memory subsets.

The TCR originated in a man younger than 35 in good health. Sample: naive CD8+ T cells sorted from blood. The chain employs TRBV9 and TRBJ1-1; 7 positions match TRBD1. The CDR3 DNA sequence: TGTGCCAGCAGCGGAGGGACAGACAACATGAACACTGAAGCTTTCTTT. Residues: CASSGGTDNMNTEAFF.